The entry that follows covers one T cell receptor (beta chain) sequence. This sample was included in a study of blood T cell repertoires in COVID-19. At the level of the study: Whether acute or convalescent, the COVID-19 samples came from the United States, Italy and Spain. T cells, B-cell-depleted T cells, or PBMCs supplied cDNA or gDNA.

The authors' processing: Reference gene primers were amplified, and this amplification served to estimate nucleated cell counts. Method: immunoSEQ multiplex PCR; TCRdb's copy keeps in-frame clones and lacks some. The D gene and trimming were derived from the DNA, and the V and J assignments and clone size from that table. The table has 150,000 to 200,000 clones, 81% seen once. The CDR3 extends over 14 amino acids. V was pared by 4 bases and J by 6 bases, with 15 bases between. Germline V gene sequence: CDR1 SNHLY, CDR2 FYNNEI. V usage is TRBV2 and J usage is TRBJ1-2; the D gene is possibly TRBD1 (6 bases). The sequence was obtained from a man aged 55 to 70 with active or convalescent COVID-19. Specimen: peripheral blood. As DNA, the CDR3 is TGTGCCAGCAGTGTGGGGGGGCGCCTGGATGGCTACACCTTC. Translated: CASSVGGRLDGYTF.